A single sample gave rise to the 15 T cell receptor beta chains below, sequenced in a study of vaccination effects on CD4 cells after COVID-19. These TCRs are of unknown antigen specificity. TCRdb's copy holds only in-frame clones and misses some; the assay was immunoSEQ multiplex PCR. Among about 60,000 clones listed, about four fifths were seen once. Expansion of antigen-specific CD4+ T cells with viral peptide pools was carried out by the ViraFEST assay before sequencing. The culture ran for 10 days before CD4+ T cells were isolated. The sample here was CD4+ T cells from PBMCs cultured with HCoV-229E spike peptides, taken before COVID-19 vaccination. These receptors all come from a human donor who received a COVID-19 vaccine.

The CDR3 DNA is TGTGCCAGCAGTTACTCGATCAGGGGCACAGATACGCAGTATTTT. Residues: CASSYSIRGTDTQYF. The chain employs TRBV6-5 and TRBJ2-3; TRBD1 is a possible D gene (5 bases). Trimming removed 0 bases from V and 1 base from J, with 8 bases in between. The CDR3 extends over 15 amino acids. Germline lookup yields CDR1 MNHEY and CDR2 SVGAGI.

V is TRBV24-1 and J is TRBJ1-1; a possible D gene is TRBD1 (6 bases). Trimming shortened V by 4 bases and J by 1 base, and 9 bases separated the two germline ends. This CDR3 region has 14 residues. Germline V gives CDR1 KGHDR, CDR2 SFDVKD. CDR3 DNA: TGTGCCACCAGTGACTCAGGGGCGAACACTGAAGCTTTCTTT. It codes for CATSDSGANTEAFF.

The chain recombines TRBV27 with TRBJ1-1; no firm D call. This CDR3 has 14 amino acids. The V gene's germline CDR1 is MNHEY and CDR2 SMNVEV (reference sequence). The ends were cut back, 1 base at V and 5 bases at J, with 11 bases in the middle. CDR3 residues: CASSLFHPGTEAFF. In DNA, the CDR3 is TGTGCCAGCAGTTTATTTCACCCGGGGACTGAAGCTTTCTTT.

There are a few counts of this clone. CDR3 sequence (DNA): TGTGCCAGCAGCAGCCACGATACGCAGTATTTT. As protein: CASSSHDTQYF. The chain employs TRBV7-2 and TRBJ2-3; D gene unclear. The germline V gene encodes CDR1 SGHTA and CDR2 FQGNSA. V was clipped by 5 bases and J by 6 bases, with 6 bases between them. The CDR3 spans 11 residues.

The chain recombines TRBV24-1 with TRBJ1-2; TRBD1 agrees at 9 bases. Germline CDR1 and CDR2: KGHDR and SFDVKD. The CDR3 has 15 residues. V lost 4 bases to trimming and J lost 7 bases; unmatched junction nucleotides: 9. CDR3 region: CATSDPLQGALGYTF. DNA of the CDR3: TGTGCCACCAGTGACCCCCTACAGGGGGCGCTTGGCTACACCTTC.

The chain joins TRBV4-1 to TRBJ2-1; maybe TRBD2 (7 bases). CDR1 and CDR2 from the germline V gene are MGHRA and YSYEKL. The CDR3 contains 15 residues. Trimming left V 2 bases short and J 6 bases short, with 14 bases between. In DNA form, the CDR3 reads TGCGCCAGCAGCCAACGGGGGGCGGAGGGCAATGAGCAGTTCTTC. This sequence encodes CASSQRGAEGNEQFF.

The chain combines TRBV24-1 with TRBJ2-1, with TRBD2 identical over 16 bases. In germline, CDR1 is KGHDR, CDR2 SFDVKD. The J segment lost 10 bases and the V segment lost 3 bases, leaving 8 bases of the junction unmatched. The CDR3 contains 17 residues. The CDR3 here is CATSDQPGTSGGGEQFF. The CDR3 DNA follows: TGTGCCACCAGTGATCAGCCCGGGACTAGCGGGGGGGGCGAGCAGTTCTTC.

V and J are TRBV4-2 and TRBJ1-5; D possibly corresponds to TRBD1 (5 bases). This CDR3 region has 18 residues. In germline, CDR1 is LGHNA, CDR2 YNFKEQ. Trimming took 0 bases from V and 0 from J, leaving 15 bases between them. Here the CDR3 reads CASSQDRIRGDSNQPQHF. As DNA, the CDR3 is TGTGCCAGCAGCCAAGATCGGATCCGGGGGGATAGCAATCAGCCCCAGCATTTT.

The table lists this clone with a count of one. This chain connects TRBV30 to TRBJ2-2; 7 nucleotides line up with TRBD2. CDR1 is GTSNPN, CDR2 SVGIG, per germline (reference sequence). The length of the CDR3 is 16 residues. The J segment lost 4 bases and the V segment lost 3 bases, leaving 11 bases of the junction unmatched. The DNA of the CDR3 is TGTGCCTGGAGGTCCCGAAAGCGGGGATCCACCGGGGAGCTGTTTTTT. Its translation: CAWRSRKRGSTGELFF.

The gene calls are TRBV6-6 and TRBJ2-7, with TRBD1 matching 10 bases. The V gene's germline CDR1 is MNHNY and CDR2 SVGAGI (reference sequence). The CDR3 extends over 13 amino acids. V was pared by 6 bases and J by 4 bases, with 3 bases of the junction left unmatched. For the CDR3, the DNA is TGTGCCAGCAGAGGACAGGGGGATTACGAGCAGTACGTC. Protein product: CASRGQGDYEQYV.

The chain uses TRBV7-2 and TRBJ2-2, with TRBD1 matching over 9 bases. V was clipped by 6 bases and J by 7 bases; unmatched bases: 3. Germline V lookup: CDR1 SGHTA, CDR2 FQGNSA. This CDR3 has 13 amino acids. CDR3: CASRRQGVGELFF. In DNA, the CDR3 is TGTGCCAGCAGACGACAGGGGGTCGGGGAGCTGTTTTTT.

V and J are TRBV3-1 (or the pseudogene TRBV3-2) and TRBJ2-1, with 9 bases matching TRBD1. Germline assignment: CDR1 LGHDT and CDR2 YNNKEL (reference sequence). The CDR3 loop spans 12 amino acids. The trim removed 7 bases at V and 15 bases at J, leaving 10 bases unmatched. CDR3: CASNSGGTGMFF. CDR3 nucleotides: TGTGCCAGCAATTCAGGGGGGACAGGGATGTTCTTC.

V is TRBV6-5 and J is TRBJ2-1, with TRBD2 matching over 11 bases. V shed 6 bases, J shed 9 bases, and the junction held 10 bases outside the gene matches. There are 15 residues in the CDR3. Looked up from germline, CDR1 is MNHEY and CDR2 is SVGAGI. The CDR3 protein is CASSRPGTSGGEQFF. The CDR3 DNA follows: TGTGCCAGCAGCCGCCCCGGGACTAGCGGTGGTGAGCAGTTCTTC.

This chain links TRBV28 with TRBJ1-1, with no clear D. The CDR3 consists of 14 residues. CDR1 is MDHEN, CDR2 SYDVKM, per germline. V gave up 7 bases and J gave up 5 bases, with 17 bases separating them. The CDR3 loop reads CASNRVTPRTEAFF. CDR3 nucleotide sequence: TGTGCCAGCAATCGGGTGACTCCGAGAACTGAAGCTTTCTTT. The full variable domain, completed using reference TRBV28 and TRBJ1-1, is DVKVTQSSRYLVKRTGEKVFLECVQDMDHENMFWYRQDPGLGLRLIYFSYDVKMKEKGDIPEGYSVSREKKERFSLILESASTNQTSMYLCASNRVTPRTEAFFGQGTRLTVV.

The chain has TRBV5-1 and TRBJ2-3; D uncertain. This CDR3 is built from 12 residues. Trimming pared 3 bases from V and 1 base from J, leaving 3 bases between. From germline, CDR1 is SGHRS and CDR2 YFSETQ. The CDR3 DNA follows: TGCGCCAGCAGCTGGGGCACAGATACGCAGTATTTT. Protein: CASSWGTDTQYF.